Each of the 8 T cell receptor beta chains below was sequenced from the same sample in a study of low-dose radiotherapy and immunotherapy resistance in tumors. Covering alpha and beta chains, TRAV- and TRBV-specific primers were used for the first-strand cDNA. TCRs underwent 15 to 20 PCR cycles of amplification with a constant-region primer and V-primer adapter. A single record per CDR3 protein comes from TCRdb applying MiXCR to the reads. Here the sample spans 7,500 to 9,000 distinct CDR3 sequences, roughly three quarters being singletons. The receptors stem from a human donor with advanced metastatic prostate, ovarian, gallbladder or colorectal cancer (not recorded which). This table probably holds off-target reads from a library built for another chain.

The gene calls are TRBV5-1 and TRBJ2-1; 7 positions agree with TRBD2. Germline V gene lookup returns CDR1 SGHRS and CDR2 YFSETQ. The ends lost 1 base at V and 7 bases at J; junction bases unmatched: 5. There are 14 residues in the CDR3. The CDR3, as DNA: TGCGCCAGCAGCTTGCCTAGCGGCCAAAATGAGCAGTTCTTC. It is translated as CASSLPSGQNEQFF.

The count of this clonotype is one. The V call is TRBV18, the J call TRBJ1-2; D might be TRBD1 (5 bases). Trimming removed 8 bases at V and 14 bases at J, with 24 bases between. Germline-derived CDR1 and CDR2 are KGHSH and LQKENI. This CDR3 spans 13 amino acids. CDR3 coding DNA: TGTGCCAGCCTAAGTAGGAGGGACTCCGAATCAACCTTC. Amino acid sequence: CASLSRRDSESTF.

The table lists this clonotype with a count of one. The chain uses TRBV2 and TRBJ2-2, with 14 bases identical to TRBD2. The germline V gene has CDR1 SNHLY and CDR2 FYNNEI. This CDR3 is built from 18 residues. Trimming at V came to 7 bases and at J to 3 bases, leaving 10 bases not matched to a gene. CDR3 in DNA: TGTGCCAGCAAACCGGGACTAGCGGGAGCGTTCGACACCGGGGAGCTGTTTTTT. This codes for CASKPGLAGAFDTGELFF.

This rearrangement joins TRBV5-4 to TRBJ1-1; TRBD1 is a possible D gene (6 bases). The CDR3 covers 14 residues. Germline V lookup: CDR1 SGHNT, CDR2 YYREEE (reference sequence). V lost 6 bases, J lost 1 base, and 13 bases lay in between. The CDR3 loop is CASNMGGQNTEAFF. The CDR3 nucleotides are TGTGCCAGCAACATGGGGGGCCAGAACACTGAAGCTTTCTTT.

The chain uses TRBV20-1 and TRBJ1-4, with 7 nucleotides matching TRBD1. The germline V gene has CDR1 DFQATT and CDR2 SNEGSKA (reference sequence). The CDR3 contains 13 residues. Germline trimming cut 6 bases from V and 10 bases from J; bases unmatched to any gene: 11. As DNA, the CDR3 is TGCAGTGCCACAGGACAGGTCGATGGAAAACTGTTTTTT. This encodes CSATGQVDGKLFF.

The J gene is TRBJ2-7, the V gene TRBV5-4; 11 positions match TRBD1. The germline CDR1 and CDR2 sequences are SGHNT and YYREEE (reference sequence). V dropped 5 bases and J dropped 5; count of bases not matched to a gene: 3. The CDR3 is 13 amino acids. CDR3 protein: CASSPDRGHEQYF. The CDR3 nucleotides are TGTGCCAGCAGTCCGGACAGGGGGCACGAGCAGTACTTC. Full variable domain (missing parts from reference TRBV5-4 and TRBJ2-7): ETGVTQSPTHLIKTRGQQVTLRCSSQSGHNTVSWYQQALGQGPQFIFQYYREEENGRGNFPPRFSGLQFPNYSSELNVNALELDDSALYLCASSPDRGHEQYFGPGTRLTVT.

This clonotype was counted once. This chain connects TRBV20-1 to TRBJ2-3, with a weak D call TRBD2 (5 bases). CDR3 size: 15 residues. Trimming removed 1 base from V and 0 bases from J, with 11 bases in between. The germline V gene encodes CDR1 DFQATT and CDR2 SNEGSKA (reference sequence). CDR3 DNA sequence: TGCAGTGCTAGAGCGAGCGGAATGAGCACAGATACGCAGTATTTT. It specifies CSARASGMSTDTQYF.

This rearrangement joins TRBV2 to TRBJ2-3; possible D gene TRBD1, 5 bases. This CDR3 region has 14 residues. Germline CDR1 reads SNHLY; CDR2 reads FYNNEI. Deletions cut 4 bases from V and 1 base from J, with 9 bases between. Here the CDR3 DNA reads TGTGCCAGCAGTGTCAGGGTGGGCACAGATACGCAGTATTTT. Translating gives CASSVRVGTDTQYF.